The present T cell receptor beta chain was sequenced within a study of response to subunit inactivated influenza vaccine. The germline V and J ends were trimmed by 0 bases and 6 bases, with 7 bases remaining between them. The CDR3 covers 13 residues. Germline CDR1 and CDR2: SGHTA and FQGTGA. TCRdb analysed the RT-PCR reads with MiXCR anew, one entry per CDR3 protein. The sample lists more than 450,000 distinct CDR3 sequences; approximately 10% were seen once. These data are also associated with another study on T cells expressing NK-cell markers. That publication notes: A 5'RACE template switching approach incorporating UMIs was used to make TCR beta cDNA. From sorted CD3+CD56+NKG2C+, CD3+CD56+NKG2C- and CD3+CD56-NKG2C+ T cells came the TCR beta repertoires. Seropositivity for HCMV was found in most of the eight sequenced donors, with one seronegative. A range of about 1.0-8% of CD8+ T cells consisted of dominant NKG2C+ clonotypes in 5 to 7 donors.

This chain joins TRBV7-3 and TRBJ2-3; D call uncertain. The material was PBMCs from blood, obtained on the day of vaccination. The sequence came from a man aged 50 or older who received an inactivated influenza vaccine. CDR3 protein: CASSLTQRDTQYF. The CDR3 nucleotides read TGTGCCAGCAGCTTAACCCAACGGGATACGCAGTATTTT.